The 10 T cell receptor beta chains in this list originate from one sample, sequenced in a study of CD4 T cells in relation to SARS-CoV-2 and coronaviruses. Clones were read by immunoSEQ multiplex PCR, and TCRdb kept only the in-frame ones, dropping some. The profile shows 15,000 to 20,000 clones, roughly 77% of them singletons. CD4+ T cells from unexposed donors were obtained before the COVID-19 pandemic (2011-2018). The cells were cultured for about ten days before CD4+ T cells were isolated. These receptors have no known antigen. Sequenced material: CD4+ T cells from PBMCs, cultured in vitro. The receptors originated from a human donor in good health.

The chain couples TRBV6-1 to TRBJ1-2; TRBD1 might be the D (5 bases). V lost 2 bases, J lost 1 base, and 11 bases lay in between. Germline CDR1 reads MNHNS; CDR2 reads SASEGT. The CDR3 runs to 15 residues. CDR3 protein: CASSEQGGVNYGYTF. DNA of the CDR3: TGTGCCAGCAGTGAACAGGGCGGGGTTAACTATGGCTACACCTTC.

The chain carries TRBV25-1 and TRBJ2-5; D is possibly TRBD2 (5 bases). Germline loops: CDR1 MGHDK, CDR2 SYGVNS. The ends were cut back, 6 bases at V and 0 bases at J, with 11 bases in the middle. There are 14 residues in the CDR3. The CDR3, as DNA: TGTGCCAGCAGCGCTCCCGGGGACCAAGAGACCCAGTACTTC. Translation gives CASSAPGDQETQYF.

The chain recombines TRBV2 with TRBJ2-1, with D tentatively TRBD2 (5 bases). Germline-derived CDR1 and CDR2 are SNHLY and FYNNEI. The CDR3 has 12 residues. V lost 8 bases and J 10 bases, leaving 15 bases between the germline ends. This CDR3 is CASSTDYGEQFF. CDR3 DNA: TGTGCCAGCTCAACAGACTATGGGGAGCAGTTCTTC.

This chain joins TRBV19 and TRBJ2-7; TRBD1 is a possible D gene (6 bases). This CDR3 is built from 14 residues. V was shortened by 9 bases and J by 1 base, with 16 bases between the two germline ends. Germline loops: CDR1 LNHDA, CDR2 SQIVND (reference sequence). Here the CDR3 reads CARDGDTGSYEQYF. CDR3 nucleotides: TGTGCCAGAGACGGGGACACAGGGTCCTACGAGCAGTACTTC.

This clone appeared a few times. V gene TRBV10-3 combines with J gene TRBJ1-2; 8 nucleotides align to TRBD1. V lost 0 bases and J lost 5; bases outside the gene matches: 5. Per the germline V gene, CDR1 is ENHRY and CDR2 is SYGVKD. This CDR3 is built from 15 residues. CDR3 in DNA: TGTGCCATCAGTGAGTCTTCAGGGACAGGATATGGCTACACCTTC. This encodes CAISESSGTGYGYTF.

The genes are TRBV18 and TRBJ1-4, with D unclear. Germline V gives CDR1 KGHSH, CDR2 LQKENI. V was pared by 3 bases and J by 4 bases, with 12 bases between. The CDR3 spans 15 residues. The CDR3 sequence: CASSPRSGVNEKLFF. For the CDR3, the DNA is TGTGCCAGCTCACCCCGCAGCGGGGTTAATGAAAAACTGTTTTTT.

The rearrangement uses TRBV5-1 and TRBJ2-7; a weak D match, TRBD1 (5 bases). Germline-derived CDR1 and CDR2 are SGHRS and YFSETQ. V shed 0 bases and J shed 6 bases, with 13 bases lying between them. This CDR3 comprises 14 residues. The CDR3 DNA follows: TGCGCCAGCAGCTTGGACAGGCCTACGGGCGAGCAGTACTTC. As protein: CASSLDRPTGEQYF.

CDR3 nucleotide sequence: TGCGCCAGCAGCTCCGACTGGGGACAGGGCTCCTACGAGCAGTACTTC. It translates to CASSSDWGQGSYEQYF. The chain employs TRBV5-1 and TRBJ2-7; the match to TRBD1 covers 9 bases. The germline V gene encodes CDR1 SGHRS and CDR2 YFSETQ. This CDR3 has 16 residues. V gave up 3 bases and J gave up 0 bases; unmatched junction bases: 7.

V and J are TRBV19 and TRBJ2-2; D not certain. CDR3 length equals 14 residues. The V end lost 3 bases, the J end lost 6 bases, and 11 bases lay between the germline ends. The germline V gene has CDR1 LNHDA and CDR2 SQIVND (reference sequence). Here the CDR3 reads CASSIGNTPGELFF. The CDR3 DNA reads TGTGCCAGTAGTATTGGGAACACCCCCGGGGAGCTGTTTTTT.

The V and J genes are TRBV5-1 and TRBJ1-2; maybe TRBD1 (5 bases). V was trimmed by 7 bases and J by 4 bases, leaving 14 bases between them. This CDR3 contains 13 residues. CDR1 and CDR2 (germline): SGHRS, YFSETQ. DNA for the CDR3: TGCGCCAGCGGGGGGGAGCGAAGCTATGGCTACACCTTC. Translating gives CASGGERSYGYTF.